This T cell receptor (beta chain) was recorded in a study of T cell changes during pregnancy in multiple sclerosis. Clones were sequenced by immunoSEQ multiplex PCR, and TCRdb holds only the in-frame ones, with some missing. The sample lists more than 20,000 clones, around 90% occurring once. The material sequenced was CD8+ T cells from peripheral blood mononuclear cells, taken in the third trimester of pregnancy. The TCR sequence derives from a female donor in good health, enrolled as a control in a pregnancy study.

The CDR3 DNA sequence: TGTGCCAGCAGCTTAGAACAGGGGGTATACAATGAGCAGTTCTTC. Residues: CASSLEQGVYNEQFF. J is TRBJ2-1 and V is TRBV11-2; 8 bases are shared with TRBD1. CDR1 SGHAT and CDR2 FQNNGV come from the germline V gene. V lost 0 bases and J lost 4; bases outside the gene matches: 2. The CDR3 runs to 15 residues. Full variable domain (outside the CDR3, taken from reference TRBV11-2 and TRBJ2-1): EAGVAQSPRYKIIEKRQSVAFWCNPISGHATLYWYQQILGQGPKLLIQFQNNGVVDDSQLPKDRFSAERLKGVDSTLKIQPAKLEDSAVYLCASSLEQGVYNEQFFGPGTRLTVL.